These 25 T cell receptor beta chains were sequenced from one sample in a study of blood T cells in healthy people across ages. PCR was performed a second time for about 7 to 12 cycles using a sample-barcoded 5' primer and a J-beta primer mix. A single record per CDR3 protein comes from TCRdb applying MiXCR to the 5' RACE reads. Among fewer than 1.5 million distinct CDR3 sequences listed, roughly 40% were seen once. Specimen: blood. Receptors were obtained from a woman in her late teens or twenties in good health.

The chain recombines TRBV7-2 with TRBJ2-4, with TRBD2 matching 14 bases. The end of the DNA is better explained by TRBJ2-7, so the J call may be wrong. CDR1 is SGHTA, CDR2 FQGNSA, per germline. The CDR3 totals 15 residues. This CDR3 is CASSLTSGRVSEQYF. The CDR3 nucleotides read TGTGCCAGCAGCTTGACTAGCGGGAGGGTTAGCGAGCAGTACTTC.

For the CDR3, the DNA is TGCAGTGCTAGAGATCCCCTGAAGGCCTCCGAGCAGTACTTC. This gives the protein CSARDPLKASEQYF. The rearrangement uses TRBV20-1 and TRBJ2-5; unclear D gene. With the DNA end fitting TRBJ2-7 better, the J assignment may be wrong. Per germline, CDR1 DFQATT and CDR2 SNEGSKA (reference sequence). This CDR3 region has 14 residues.

This clonotype was detected only a few times. The chain links TRBV28 to TRBJ2-5, with TRBD1 as a possible D gene (5 bases). Trimming pared 3 bases from V and 4 bases from J, leaving 12 bases between. The CDR3 is 14 amino acids. Germline V gene sequence: CDR1 MDHEN, CDR2 SYDVKM. CDR3 nucleotide sequence: TGTGCCAGCAGTTTCCTTGCAGGGCCAGAGACCCAGTACTTC. Its translation: CASSFLAGPETQYF.

The V and J genes are TRBV7-9 and TRBJ2-7, with D perhaps matching TRBD2 (6 bases). The J call may be wrong; the DNA end is better matched by TRBJ2-5. The CDR3 sequence is 16 residues long. CDR1 and CDR2 from the germline V gene are SEHNR and FQNEAQ (reference sequence). The CDR3 DNA follows: TGTGCCAGCAGGCATAGTGCTCGGGACTCCCCCTCGACCCAGTACTTC. Its translation: CASRHSARDSPSTQYF.

The V call is TRBV5-1, the J call TRBJ2-7, with 8 bases aligning to TRBD1. Germline values: CDR1 SGHRS, CDR2 YFSETQ. The V segment lost 5 bases and the J segment 3 bases; nucleotides outside the gene matches: 7. This CDR3 comprises 14 residues. This chain's CDR3 is CASRDQTGVYEQYF. DNA of the CDR3: TGCGCCAGCAGAGACCAGACAGGGGTCTACGAGCAGTACTTC.

This clonotype came up a few times. This sequence joins TRBV6-1 and TRBJ1-2; no definite D call. Per the germline V gene, CDR1 is MNHNS and CDR2 is SASEGT. V shed 6 bases and J shed 6 bases, with 14 bases lying between them. CDR3 length: 13 residues. The CDR3 nucleotides are TGTGCCAGCAGGGCACCCGGAGGAAATGGCTACACCTTC. This codes for CASRAPGGNGYTF.

V is TRBV6-1 and J is TRBJ1-5; D remains ambiguous. The CDR3 extends over 18 amino acids. CDR1 MNHNS and CDR2 SASEGT come from the germline V gene. Trimming removed 11 bases at V and 2 bases at J, with 28 bases between. The CDR3 loop reads CAGIPNGLLQVGNQPQHF. The CDR3 nucleotides are TGTGCCGGCATCCCCAACGGCTTACTCCAGGTCGGCAATCAGCCCCAGCATTTT.

This rearrangement joins TRBV5-1 to TRBJ1-4; 7 bases align to TRBD1. The CDR3 length is 14 residues. Trimming cost V 2 bases and J 8 bases; bases outside gene matches: 6. From germline, CDR1 is SGHRS and CDR2 YFSETQ. The CDR3 DNA reads TGCGCCAGCAGCTTCGCGGTCAGGGGGGAAAAACTGTTTTTT. Translation: CASSFAVRGEKLFF.

The CDR3 nucleotides read TGCAGCGTTGATGCCCTAGGAGTAAACGAGCAGTACTTC. Its translation is CSVDALGVNEQYF. V gene TRBV29-1 combines with J gene TRBJ2-7, with D unclear. Germline V CDR1 and CDR2: SQVTM, ANQGSEA. V dropped 3 bases and J dropped 5 bases, with 14 bases sitting between them. The CDR3 covers 13 residues.

Worth noting for this clonotype: This may stem from a read error, because a much larger clone lies one nucleotide away. This rearrangement joins TRBV20-1 to TRBJ2-1; 9 nucleotides match TRBD2. The germline CDR1 and CDR2 sequences are DFQATT and SNEGSKA (reference sequence). V shed 3 bases and J 10 bases; nucleotides not matched to a gene: 7. The CDR3 spans 13 residues. The CDR3 reads CSASLTSGYEQFF. CDR3 DNA sequence: TGCAGTGCTAGTTTGACTAGCGGTTACGAGCAGTTCTTC.

V usage is TRBV21-1 and J usage is TRBJ2-7; the table's D call, TRBD1, has no DNA check behind it. TRBV21-1 is an annotated pseudogene. This CDR3 region has 15 residues. CDR3: CASTETGNDSYEQYF. CDR3 in DNA: TGTGCCAGCACCGAGACAGGGAATGACTCCTACGAGCAGTACTTC.

The CDR3 DNA is TGTGCCACCGTAGCGGGAATAAACAATGAGCAGTACTTC. It translates to CATVAGINNEQYF. The chain has TRBV10-3 and TRBJ2-5; 8 bases are a match to TRBD2. This CDR3 contains 13 residues. In germline, CDR1 is ENHRY, CDR2 SYGVKD. V lost 10 bases, J lost 11 bases, and 15 bases stayed unmatched.

The V and J genes are TRBV7-3 and TRBJ2-7; 8 bases match TRBD2. With V trimmed by 3 bases and J by 7 bases, 11 bases remained unmatched. Germline V CDR1 and CDR2: SGHTA, FQGTGA. This CDR3 region has 15 residues. DNA of the CDR3: TGTGCCAGCAGCTTCGTTGGCGGGGGGCACAATGAGCAGTACTTC. It codes for CASSFVGGGHNEQYF.

The rearrangement uses TRBV7-2 and TRBJ2-5; 9 bases align to TRBD2. Germline V gene data show CDR1 as SGHTA and CDR2 as FQGNSA. Trimming cost V 1 base and J 5 bases; bases outside gene matches: 5. The CDR3 loop spans 15 amino acids. The CDR3 DNA is TGTGCCAGCAGCTTAGACCCTAGCGGGATGGAGACCCAGTACTTC. Translating gives CASSLDPSGMETQYF.

This clonotype has a handful of counts. The chain links TRBV6-5 to TRBJ2-4; 9 nucleotides agree with TRBD1. The DNA end favors TRBJ2-7, so the J call may be wrong. Germline CDR1 is MNHEY and CDR2 is SVGAGI. The CDR3 extends over 14 amino acids. The CDR3 is CASSMGQGSYEQYF. The CDR3 region has the DNA TGTGCCAGCAGTATGGGACAGGGTTCCTACGAGCAGTACTTC.

This clonotype was seen many times. This chain joins TRBV5-4 and TRBJ2-3; 9 bases are shared with TRBD2. The ends lost 2 bases at V and 4 bases at J; junction bases unmatched: 2. Germline CDR1 and CDR2: SGHNT and YYREEE (reference sequence). The CDR3 covers 14 residues. The CDR3 coding sequence is TGTGCCAGCAGCTTACGCGGGGGGGCAGATACGCAGTATTTT. It is translated as CASSLRGGADTQYF.

The chain combines TRBV7-2 with TRBJ2-4; TRBD2 aligns across 10 bases. The CDR3 is 16 amino acids. The V segment lost 4 bases and the J segment 13 bases; nucleotides outside the gene matches: 16. In germline, CDR1 is SGHTA, CDR2 FQGNSA. This chain's CDR3 is CASSSPGTSASYDQYF. Here the CDR3 DNA reads TGTGCCAGCAGCTCCCCCGGGACTAGCGCTTCCTACGACCAGTACTTC.

This clonotype was recorded once. The rearrangement uses TRBV3-1 and TRBJ2-7, with a tentative D call TRBD1 (8 bases). CDR3 length equals 18 residues. CDR1 is LGHDT, CDR2 YNNKEL, per germline (reference sequence). V lost 4 bases, J lost 7 bases, and 29 bases lay in between. The CDR3 spells CASSPNPGQGGSYNEQYF. The CDR3 DNA is TGTGCCAGCAGCCCTAACCCCGGACAGGGAGGGTCCTACAATGAGCAGTACTTC.

This clonotype showed up just a few times. In nucleotides, the CDR3 is TGCAGCGTTATGACTAGCACAAAGGATGAGCAGTTCTTC. It specifies CSVMTSTKDEQFF. The chain joins TRBV29-1 to TRBJ2-1; 7 nucleotides line up with TRBD2. The CDR3 has 13 residues. Germline V CDR1 and CDR2: SQVTM, ANQGSEA. The V gene end was trimmed by 5 bases and the J gene end by 8 bases; junction bases not matched to a gene: 9.

V is TRBV20-1 and J is TRBJ1-5; 7 nucleotides align to TRBD1. Germline V gene sequence: CDR1 DFQATT, CDR2 SNEGSKA (reference sequence). Trimming removed 4 bases from V and 5 bases from J; junction bases left unmatched: 8. The length of the CDR3 is 14 residues. The DNA of the CDR3 is TGCAGTGCTACCCTTCAGGGGGGGGATCAGCCCCAGCATTTT. It codes for CSATLQGGDQPQHF.

This chain uses TRBV5-1 with TRBJ1-1; 10 nucleotides align to TRBD1. CDR1 is SGHRS, CDR2 YFSETQ, per germline. The V and J ends lost 2 bases and 7 bases, in that order; junction bases with no gene match: 11. The CDR3 sequence is 16 residues long. The CDR3 DNA sequence: TGCGCCAGCAGCTTAACCGGGACAGGGGATGGCAATGAAGCTTTCTTT. The encoded protein is CASSLTGTGDGNEAFF.

This clonotype came up many times. This CDR3 reads CASSPPGSTDTQYF. CDR3 nucleotides: TGTGCCAGCAGTCCCCCCGGGAGCACAGATACGCAGTATTTT. The rearrangement joins TRBV12-3 or TRBV12-4 to TRBJ2-3; D is unresolved. V dropped 5 bases and J dropped 0 bases, with 9 bases sitting between them. The CDR3 runs to 14 residues.

The CDR3 DNA sequence: TGTGCCAGCAGCCCTTTGGGAAGCGGGGGGGCCTTAGAGACCCAGTACTTC. Translation gives CASSPLGSGGALETQYF. The rearrangement uses TRBV27 and TRBJ2-7; 10 nucleotides align to TRBD2. The J call may be wrong; the DNA end is better matched by TRBJ2-5. This CDR3 is built from 17 residues. From germline, CDR1 is MNHEY and CDR2 SMNVEV (reference sequence).

The chain couples TRBV12-3 or TRBV12-4 to TRBJ2-1; D might be TRBD1 (6 bases). This CDR3 spans 11 amino acids. V was shortened by 10 bases and J by 12 bases, with 16 bases between the two germline ends. CDR3 sequence: CATTGPTRQFF. CDR3 DNA: TGTGCCACCACAGGGCCCACTCGGCAGTTCTTC.

The chain uses TRBV5-1 and TRBJ2-1; 13 nucleotides match TRBD2. The CDR3 spans 16 residues. Germline trimming cut 4 bases from V and 8 bases from J; bases unmatched to any gene: 9. CDR1 and CDR2 (germline): SGHRS, YFSETQ. The DNA of the CDR3 is TGCGCCAGCAGCGCATCTCCGGGACTAGCGGGGTATGAGCAGTTCTTC. This translates into CASSASPGLAGYEQFF.